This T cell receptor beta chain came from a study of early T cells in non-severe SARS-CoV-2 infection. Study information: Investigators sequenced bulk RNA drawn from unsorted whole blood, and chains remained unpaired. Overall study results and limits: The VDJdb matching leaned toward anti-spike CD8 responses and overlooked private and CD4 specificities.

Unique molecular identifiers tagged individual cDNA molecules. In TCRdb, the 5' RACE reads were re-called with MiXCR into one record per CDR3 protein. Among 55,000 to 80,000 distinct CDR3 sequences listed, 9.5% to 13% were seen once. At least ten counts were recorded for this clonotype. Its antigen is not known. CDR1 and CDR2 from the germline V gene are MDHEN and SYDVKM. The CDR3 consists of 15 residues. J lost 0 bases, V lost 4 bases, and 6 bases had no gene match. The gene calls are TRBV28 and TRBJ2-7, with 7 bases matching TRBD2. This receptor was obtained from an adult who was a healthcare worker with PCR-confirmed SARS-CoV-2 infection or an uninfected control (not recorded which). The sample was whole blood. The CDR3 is CASSSPSGNSYEQYF. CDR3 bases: TGTGCCAGCAGTTCACCGAGCGGGAACTCCTACGAGCAGTACTTC. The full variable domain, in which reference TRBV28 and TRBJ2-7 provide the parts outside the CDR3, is DVKVTQSSRYLVKRTGEKVFLECVQDMDHENMFWYRQDPGLGLRLIYFSYDVKMKEKGDIPEGYSVSREKKERFSLILESASTNQTSMYLCASSSPSGNSYEQYFGPGTRLTVT.